This TCR beta chain was documented in a study of response to subunit inactivated influenza vaccine. With V trimmed by 5 bases and J by 3 bases, 5 bases remained unmatched. The CDR3 has 13 amino acids. Germline CDR1 DFQATT, CDR2 SNEGSKA (reference sequence). From the RT-PCR reads, TCRdb called clonotypes with MiXCR, one entry per CDR3 protein. The profile covers 500,000 to 600,000 distinct CDR3 sequences, with about 11% appearing a single time and around 10% taken by the ten largest. The sample was also reused in another study, on T cells expressing NK-cell markers. Per that study: The authors generated TCR beta cDNA through 5'RACE template switching with UMIs. Sequencing of TCR beta repertoires drew on sorted CD3+CD56+NKG2C+, CD3+CD56+NKG2C- and CD3+CD56-NKG2C+ T cells. With respect to HCMV, most of the eight sequenced donors were seropositive, and one was seronegative. Leadership of the CD3+CD56-NKG2C+ fraction also belonged to these clonotypes in several donors. Whether expanded NKG2C-expressing T cell clones recognize HCMV is unknown.

The specimen was PBMCs from blood, collected on the day of vaccination. The TCR was taken from a man aged 50 or older who received an inactivated influenza vaccine. The V call is TRBV20-1, the J call TRBJ2-3; 7 bases are shared with TRBD2. The CDR3 reads CSADGLDTDTQYF. The CDR3 region has the DNA TGCAGTGCTGATGGACTAGATACAGATACGCAGTATTTT.